The clone carrying this T cell receptor (beta chain) was picked up a small number of times. This entry is derived from a study of blood T cell repertoires in COVID-19. Study-level information: Sites in the United States, Italy and Spain provided acute and convalescent COVID-19 samples. Sources were T cells, B-cell-depleted T cells, or PBMCs; the material itself was cDNA or gDNA.

Study processing details: Reference gene primer amplification yielded estimated nucleated cell counts. This table comes from immunoSEQ multiplex PCR, and its TCRdb copy is limited to in-frame clones, with some not included. V and J calls plus clone size are reproduced from that table; the DNA served to infer D and trimming. Counted here are just under 250,000 clones, 70% to 90% occurring once; the ten biggest clones make up roughly 3%. Specimen: peripheral blood. The TCR was taken from a woman between 25 and 40 years old who had recovered from COVID-19.

CDR3 sequence (DNA): TGTGCCAGCAGCTTGACAGCGAACTATGGCTACACCTTC. Its translation is CASSLTANYGYTF. V gene TRBV11-2 combines with J gene TRBJ1-2; D is perhaps TRBD1 (5 bases). The V gene lost 3 bases and the J gene lost 2 bases, with 7 bases spanning the gap. The CDR3 is 13 amino acids. Germline V gives CDR1 SGHAT, CDR2 FQNNGV.